These 5 T cell receptor beta chains were all obtained from the same sample, sequenced in a study of TIL therapy for anti-PD-1-resistant metastatic lung cancer. Sequencing used immunoSEQ v3. Repertoires were generated with immunoSEQ multiplex PCR, while TCRdb's copy carries only in-frame clones and drops some. This table has roughly 54,000 clones, about nine tenths appearing once. Documented time point: pre-treatment sample, taken before nivolumab and TIL therapy. The sample consisted of blood, taken at baseline. These receptors originate from a person aged 25 to 80 with non-small cell lung cancer.

The rearrangement links TRBV9 to TRBJ1-4; 7 nucleotides align to TRBD1. Germline loops: CDR1 SGDLS, CDR2 YYNGEE. With 2 bases clipped from V and 2 bases from J, the junction kept 3 bases outside the gene matches. The CDR3 contains 15 residues. The CDR3 loop reads CASSVTGATNEKLFF. The DNA of the CDR3 is TGTGCCAGCAGCGTTACAGGGGCGACTAATGAAAAACTGTTTTTT.

CDR3 bases: TGTGCCAGCAGCATGACAGGGGGACCGGCAGATACGCAGTATTTT. It specifies CASSMTGGPADTQYF. The chain joins TRBV7-6 to TRBJ2-3; 9 bases fit TRBD1. Trimming cost V 5 bases and J 4 bases; bases outside gene matches: 7. The CDR3 runs 15 residues. Germline loops: CDR1 SGHVS, CDR2 FNYEAQ.

This clone has only a few counts. V and J are TRBV4-1 and TRBJ1-3, with TRBD1 matching over 8 bases. CDR3 length equals 16 residues. After removal of 2 bases from V and 0 bases from J, the junction contained 3 bases not matched to a gene. Per germline, CDR1 MGHRA and CDR2 YSYEKL. The CDR3 here is CASSQPDRGSGNTIYF. The CDR3 DNA sequence: TGCGCCAGCAGCCAACCCGACAGGGGCTCTGGAAACACCATATATTTT.

This chain uses TRBV18 with TRBJ1-5; D gene ambiguous. V lost 3 bases to trimming and J lost 9 bases, with 12 bases between them. The CDR3 extends over 13 amino acids. Looked up from germline, CDR1 is KGHSH and CDR2 is LQKENI. DNA of the CDR3: TGTGCCAGCTCACCCGGCGCGGGGTGGCCCCAGCATTTT. Its translation: CASSPGAGWPQHF.

This chain connects TRBV10-3 to TRBJ1-3; the match to TRBD1 covers 7 bases. J gave up 3 bases and V 8 bases, and 10 bases lay outside the gene matches. The CDR3 is 15 amino acids. From germline, CDR1 is ENHRY and CDR2 SYGVKD. The CDR3 is CAIGENRGVGNTIYF. The CDR3 DNA is TGTGCCATCGGGGAGAACAGGGGAGTTGGAAACACCATATATTTT.